Reported below is one TCR beta chain. Its antigen is as yet unknown. Treatment given: oral pan-JAK inhibitor, 5-10 mg twice daily. This sample stems from a study of CD8+ T cells in alopecia areata. Across the study: A 6-month period off drug followed tofacitinib, which lasted 6 to 18 months. Study conclusions and caveats: Among the top 100, expanded CD8+ clones were significantly decreased by tofacitinib, as was scalp clonality.

CDR3 length: 14 residues. V was cut by 7 bases and J by 1 base, with 14 bases left in between. Germline V lookup: CDR1 SQVTM, CDR2 ANQGSEA. RNA was extracted and reverse transcribed into cDNA as the sequencing template. Profiling relied on immunoSEQ multiplex PCR, and the TCRdb table lists in-frame clones only, not all of them. The table records 200,000 to 250,000 clones, roughly two fifths of them present only once. This chain uses TRBV29-1 with TRBJ1-5; D uncertain. The clonotype comes from a human donor with alopecia areata. The sample was CD4+ T cells sorted from blood, taken between weeks 30 and 35, from a patient treated with tofacitinib. The DNA of the CDR3 is TGCAGCGATATCCCCGGACGAAGCAATCAGCCCCAGCATTTT. It translates to CSDIPGRSNQPQHF.